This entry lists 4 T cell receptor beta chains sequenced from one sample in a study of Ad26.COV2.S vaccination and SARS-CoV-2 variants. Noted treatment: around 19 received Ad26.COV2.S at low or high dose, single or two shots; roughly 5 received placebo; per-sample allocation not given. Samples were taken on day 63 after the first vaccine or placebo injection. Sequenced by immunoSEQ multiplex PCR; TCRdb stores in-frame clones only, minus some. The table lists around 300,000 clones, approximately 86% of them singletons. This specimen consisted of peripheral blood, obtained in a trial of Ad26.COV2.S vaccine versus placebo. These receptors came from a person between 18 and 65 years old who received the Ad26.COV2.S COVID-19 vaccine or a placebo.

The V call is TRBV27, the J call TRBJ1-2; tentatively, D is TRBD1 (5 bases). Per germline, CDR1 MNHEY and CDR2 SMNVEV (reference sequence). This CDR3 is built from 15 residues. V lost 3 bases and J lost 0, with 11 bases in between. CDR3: CASSFQGPTNYGYTF. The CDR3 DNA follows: TGTGCCAGCAGTTTTCAGGGCCCAACTAACTATGGCTACACCTTC.

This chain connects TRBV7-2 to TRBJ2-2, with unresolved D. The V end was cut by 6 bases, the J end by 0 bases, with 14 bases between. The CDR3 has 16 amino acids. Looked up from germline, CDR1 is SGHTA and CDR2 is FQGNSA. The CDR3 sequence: CASSPRAAANTGELFF. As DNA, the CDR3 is TGTGCCAGCAGTCCAAGGGCGGCAGCGAACACCGGGGAGCTGTTTTTT.

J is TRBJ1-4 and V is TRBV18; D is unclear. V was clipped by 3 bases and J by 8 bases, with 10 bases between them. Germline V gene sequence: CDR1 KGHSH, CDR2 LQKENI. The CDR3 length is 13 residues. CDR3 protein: CASSPQREEKLFF. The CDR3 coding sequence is TGTGCCAGCTCACCCCAGAGGGAGGAAAAACTGTTTTTT.

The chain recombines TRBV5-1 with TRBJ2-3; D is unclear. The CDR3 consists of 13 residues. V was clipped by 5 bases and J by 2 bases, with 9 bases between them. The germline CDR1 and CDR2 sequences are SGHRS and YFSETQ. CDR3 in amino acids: CASSRLHTDTQYF. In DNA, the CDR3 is TGCGCCAGCAGTCGTCTACACACAGATACGCAGTATTTT.